This T cell receptor beta chain was captured in a study of cytomegalovirus exposure and HLA in healthy donors. Findings of the study overall: Researchers reported that a few CMV-associated chains were confirmed in vitro as CMV antigen-specific. Later analysis revealed greater clonal expansion in HLA-associated TCR beta chains than in equally common others. Rare TCR sequences dominated, though some public TCRs recurred in many donors.

Healthy bone marrow donors made up the cohort. Comment on this clone: Its antigen is unknown.

PCR was performed using 60 Vbeta and 13 Jbeta primers. The table came from immunoSEQ multiplex PCR; TCRdb's copy has only in-frame clones and leaves some out. Its clone listing holds about 140,000 clones. The CDR3 totals 13 residues. Trimming left V 0 bases short and J 7 bases short, with 9 bases between. CDR1 is SGHDN and CDR2 is FVKESK in the germline V gene. The V gene is TRBV14, the J gene TRBJ1-2; D is uncertain. Sequencing was done on a sample of PBMCs. The clonotype originates from a man in his forties in good health and CMV-seronegative. CDR3: CASSQDATFGYTF. For the CDR3, the DNA is TGTGCCAGCAGCCAAGATGCCACTTTTGGCTACACCTTC. Looking up the rest from reference TRBV14 and TRBJ1-2 gives the full variable domain: EAGVTQFPSHSVIEKGQTVTLRCDPISGHDNLYWYRRVMGKEIKFLLHFVKESKQDESGMPNNRFLAERTGGTYSTLKVQPAELEDSGVYFCASSQDATFGYTFGSGTRLTVV.